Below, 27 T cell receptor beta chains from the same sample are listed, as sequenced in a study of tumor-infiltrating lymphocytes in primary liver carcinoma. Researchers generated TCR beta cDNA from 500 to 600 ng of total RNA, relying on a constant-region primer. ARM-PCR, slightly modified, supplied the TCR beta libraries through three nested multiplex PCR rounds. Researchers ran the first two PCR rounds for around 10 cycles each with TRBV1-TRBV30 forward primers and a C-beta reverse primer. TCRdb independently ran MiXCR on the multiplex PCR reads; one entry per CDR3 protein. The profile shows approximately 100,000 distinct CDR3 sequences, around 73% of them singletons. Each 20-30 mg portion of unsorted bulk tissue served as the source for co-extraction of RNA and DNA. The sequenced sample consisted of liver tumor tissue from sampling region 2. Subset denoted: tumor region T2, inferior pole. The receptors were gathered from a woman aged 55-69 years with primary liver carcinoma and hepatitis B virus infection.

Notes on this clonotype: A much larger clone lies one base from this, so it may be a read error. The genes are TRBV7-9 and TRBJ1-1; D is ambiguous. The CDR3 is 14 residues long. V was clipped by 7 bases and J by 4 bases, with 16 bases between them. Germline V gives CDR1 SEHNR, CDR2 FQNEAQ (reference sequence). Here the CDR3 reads CASILQAGLTEAFF. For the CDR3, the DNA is TGTGCCAGCATCTTGCAAGCAGGCCTCACTGAAGCTTTCTTT.

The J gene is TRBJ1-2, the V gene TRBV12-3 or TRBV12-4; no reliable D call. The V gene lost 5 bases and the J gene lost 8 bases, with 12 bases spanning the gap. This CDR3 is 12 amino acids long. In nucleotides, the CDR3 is TGTGCCAGCAGTCGGGAGAGACTAGGCTACACCTTC. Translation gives CASSRERLGYTF.

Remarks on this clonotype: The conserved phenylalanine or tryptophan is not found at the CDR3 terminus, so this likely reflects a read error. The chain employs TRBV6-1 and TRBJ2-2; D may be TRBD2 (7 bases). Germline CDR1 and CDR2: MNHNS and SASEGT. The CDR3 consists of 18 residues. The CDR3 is CASRPLPGGGSNTGDLFY. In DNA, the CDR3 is TGTGCCAGCAGGCCCCTACCTGGGGGGGGCTCGAACACCGGGGACCTGTTTTAT.

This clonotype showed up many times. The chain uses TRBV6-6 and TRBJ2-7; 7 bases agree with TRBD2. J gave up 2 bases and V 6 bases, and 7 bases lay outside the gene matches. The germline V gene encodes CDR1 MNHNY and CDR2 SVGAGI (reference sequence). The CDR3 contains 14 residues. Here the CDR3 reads CASRGGGSTYEQYF. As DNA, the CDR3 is TGTGCCAGCAGGGGGGGGGGGTCAACCTACGAGCAGTACTTC.

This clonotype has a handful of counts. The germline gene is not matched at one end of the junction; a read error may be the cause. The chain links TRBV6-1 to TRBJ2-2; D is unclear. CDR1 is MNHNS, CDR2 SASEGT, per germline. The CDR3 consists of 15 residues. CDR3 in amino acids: CASSEGDLYTEELFF. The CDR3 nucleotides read TGTGCCAGCAGTGAAGGGGATCTGTACACCGAGGAGCTGTTTTTC.

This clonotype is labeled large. CDR3 sequence: CSVEGGTGEQETQYF. In DNA form, the CDR3 reads TGCAGCGTTGAAGGGGGGACAGGGGAACAAGAGACCCAGTACTTC. V and J are TRBV29-1 and TRBJ2-5; TRBD1 aligns across 10 bases. CDR1 SQVTM and CDR2 ANQGSEA come from the germline V gene. V shed 1 base, J shed 2 bases, and the junction held 4 bases outside the gene matches. This CDR3 is built from 15 residues. Based on the CDR3 plus reference TRBV29-1 and TRBJ2-5, the full variable domain is SAVISQKPSRDICQRGTSLTIQCQVDSQVTMMFWYRQQPGQSLTLIATANQGSEATYESGFVIDKFPISRPNLTFSTLTVSNMSPEDSSIYLCSVEGGTGEQETQYFGPGTRLLVL.

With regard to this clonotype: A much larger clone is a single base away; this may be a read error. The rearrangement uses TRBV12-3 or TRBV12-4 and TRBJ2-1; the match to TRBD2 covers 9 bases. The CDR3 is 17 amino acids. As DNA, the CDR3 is TGTGCCAGCAGTTCCTCCCGACTAGCGGCTCCCTACAATAAGCAGTTCTTC. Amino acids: CASSSSRLAAPYNKQFF.

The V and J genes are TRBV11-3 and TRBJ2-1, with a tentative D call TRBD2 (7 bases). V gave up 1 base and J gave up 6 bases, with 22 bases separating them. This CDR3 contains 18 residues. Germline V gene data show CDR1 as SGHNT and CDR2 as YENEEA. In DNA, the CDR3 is TGTGCCAGCAGCTTAGGTCAAGGGGGGAGGGCCTGCTTCAATGAGCAGTTCTTC. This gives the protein CASSLGQGGRACFNEQFF.

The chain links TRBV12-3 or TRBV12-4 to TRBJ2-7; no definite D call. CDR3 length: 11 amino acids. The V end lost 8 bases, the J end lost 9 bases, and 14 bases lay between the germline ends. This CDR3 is CASGPGLGQYF. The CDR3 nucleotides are TGTGCCAGCGGCCCCGGGCTCGGGCAGTACTTC.

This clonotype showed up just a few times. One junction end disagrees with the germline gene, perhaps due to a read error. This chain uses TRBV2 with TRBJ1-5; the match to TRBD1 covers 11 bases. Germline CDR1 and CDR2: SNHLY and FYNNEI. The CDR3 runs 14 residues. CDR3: CTSRDRGEGQPHHF. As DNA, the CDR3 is TGTACCAGCAGGGACAGGGGGGAGGGTCAGCCCCATCATTTT.

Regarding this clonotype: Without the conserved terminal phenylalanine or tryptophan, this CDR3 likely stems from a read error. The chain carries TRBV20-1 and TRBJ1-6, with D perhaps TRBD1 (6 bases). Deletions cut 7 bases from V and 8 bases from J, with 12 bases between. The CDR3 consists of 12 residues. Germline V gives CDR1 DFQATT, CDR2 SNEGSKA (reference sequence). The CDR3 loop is CSVEGGDSPLHL. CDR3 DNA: TGCAGTGTCGAGGGGGGGGATTCACCCCTCCACCTT.

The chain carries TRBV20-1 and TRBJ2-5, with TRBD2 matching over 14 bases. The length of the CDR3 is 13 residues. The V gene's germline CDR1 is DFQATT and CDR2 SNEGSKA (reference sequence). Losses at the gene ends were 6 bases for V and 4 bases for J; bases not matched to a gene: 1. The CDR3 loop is CSAGLAGGETQYF. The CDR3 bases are TGCAGTGCCGGACTAGCGGGAGGAGAGACCCAGTACTTC.

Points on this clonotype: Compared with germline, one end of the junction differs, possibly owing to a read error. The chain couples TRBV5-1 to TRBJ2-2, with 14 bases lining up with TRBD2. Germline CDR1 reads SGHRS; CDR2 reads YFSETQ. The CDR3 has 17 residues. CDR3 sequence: CASNPGTSGSITGELFF. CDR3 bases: TGCGCAAGCAACCCCGGGACTAGCGGGAGTATCACCGGGGAGCTGTTTTTT.

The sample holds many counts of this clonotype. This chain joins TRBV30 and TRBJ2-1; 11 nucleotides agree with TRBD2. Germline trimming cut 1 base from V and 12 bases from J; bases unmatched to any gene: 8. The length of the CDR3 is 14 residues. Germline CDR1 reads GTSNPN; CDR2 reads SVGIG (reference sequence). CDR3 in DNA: TGTGCCTGGAGTGAACCCACTCTAGCGGGAGGGCAGTTCTTC. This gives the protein CAWSEPTLAGGQFF.

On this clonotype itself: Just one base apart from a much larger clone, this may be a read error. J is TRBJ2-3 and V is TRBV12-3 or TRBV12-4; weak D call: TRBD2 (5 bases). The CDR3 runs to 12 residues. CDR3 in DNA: TGTGCCAGCAGAGTACCCCCCGGGGAGACGGCGTTT. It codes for CASRVPPGETAF.

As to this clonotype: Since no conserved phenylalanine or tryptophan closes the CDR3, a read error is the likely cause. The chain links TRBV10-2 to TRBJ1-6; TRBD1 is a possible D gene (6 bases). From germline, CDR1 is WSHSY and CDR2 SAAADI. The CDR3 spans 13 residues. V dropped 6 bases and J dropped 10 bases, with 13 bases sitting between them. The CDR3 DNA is TGCGCCAGCAGCGGACAGTCGGGATCACCCCTCCACATT. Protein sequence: CASSGQSGSPLHI.

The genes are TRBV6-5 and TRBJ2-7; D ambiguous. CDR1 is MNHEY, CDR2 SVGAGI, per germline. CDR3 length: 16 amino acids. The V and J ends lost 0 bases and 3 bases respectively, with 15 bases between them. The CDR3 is CASSYSTERGYYEQYF. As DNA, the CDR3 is TGTGCCAGCAGTTACTCGACGGAGAGAGGCTACTACGAGCAGTACTTC.

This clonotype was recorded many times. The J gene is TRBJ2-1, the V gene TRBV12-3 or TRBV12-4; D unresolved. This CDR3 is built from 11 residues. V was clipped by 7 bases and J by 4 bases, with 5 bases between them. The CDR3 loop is CASTIYNEQFF. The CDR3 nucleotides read TGTGCCAGCACCATATACAATGAGCAGTTCTTC.

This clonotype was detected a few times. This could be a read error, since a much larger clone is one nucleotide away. CDR3 DNA sequence: TGTGCCAGCAGTCGGGACGGGACAACGACCCACAATGAGCAGTTCTTC. It is translated as CASSRDGTTTHNEQFF. This sequence joins TRBV6-5 and TRBJ2-1; the D gene is possibly TRBD1 (6 bases). The germline gives CDR1 MNHEY, CDR2 SVGAGI. The CDR3 runs to 16 residues. Trimming removed 5 bases at V and 5 bases at J, with 19 bases between.

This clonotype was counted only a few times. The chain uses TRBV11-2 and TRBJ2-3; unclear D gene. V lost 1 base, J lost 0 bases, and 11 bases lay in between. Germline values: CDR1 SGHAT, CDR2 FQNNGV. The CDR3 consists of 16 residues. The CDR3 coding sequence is TGTGCCAGCAGCTTAGGGAGCTGGCTGAGCACAGATACGCAGTATTTT. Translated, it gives CASSLGSWLSTDTQYF.

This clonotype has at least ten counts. The CDR3 region is CASSPGQGISGANVLTF. The CDR3 DNA sequence: TGTGCCAGCAGTCCGGGACAGGGGATCTCTGGGGCCAACGTCCTGACTTTC. The genes are TRBV12-3 or TRBV12-4 and TRBJ2-6, with TRBD1 identical over 10 bases. This CDR3 has 17 residues. Germline trimming cut 5 bases from V and 0 bases from J; bases unmatched to any gene: 4.

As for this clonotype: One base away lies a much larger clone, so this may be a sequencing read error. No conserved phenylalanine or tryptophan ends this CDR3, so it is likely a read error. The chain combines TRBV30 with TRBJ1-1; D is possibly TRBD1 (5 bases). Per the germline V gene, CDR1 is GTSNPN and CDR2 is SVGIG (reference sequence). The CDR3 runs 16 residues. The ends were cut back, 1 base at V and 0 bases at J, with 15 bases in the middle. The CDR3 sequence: CAWSASGAGMNTEAFI. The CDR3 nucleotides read TGTGCCTGGAGTGCGAGTGGGGCAGGTATGAACACTGAAGCTTTCATT.

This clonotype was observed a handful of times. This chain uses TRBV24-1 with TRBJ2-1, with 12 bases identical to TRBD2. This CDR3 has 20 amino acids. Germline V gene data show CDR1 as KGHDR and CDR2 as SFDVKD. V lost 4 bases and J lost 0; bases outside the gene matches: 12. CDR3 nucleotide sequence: TGTGCCACCAGTGAGAGCCTCGGGACTAGCGGGCAGTTCTCCTACAATGAGCAGTTCTTC. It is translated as CATSESLGTSGQFSYNEQFF.

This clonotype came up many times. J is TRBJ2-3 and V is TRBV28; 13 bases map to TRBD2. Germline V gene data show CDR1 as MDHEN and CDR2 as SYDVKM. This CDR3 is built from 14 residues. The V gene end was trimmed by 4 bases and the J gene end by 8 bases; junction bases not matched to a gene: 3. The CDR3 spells CASSSGLAGATQYF. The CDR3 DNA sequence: TGTGCCAGCAGTTCCGGACTAGCGGGAGCTACGCAGTATTTT. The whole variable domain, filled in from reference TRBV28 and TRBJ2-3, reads DVKVTQSSRYLVKRTGEKVFLECVQDMDHENMFWYRQDPGLGLRLIYFSYDVKMKEKGDIPEGYSVSREKKERFSLILESASTNQTSMYLCASSSGLAGATQYFGPGTRLTVL.

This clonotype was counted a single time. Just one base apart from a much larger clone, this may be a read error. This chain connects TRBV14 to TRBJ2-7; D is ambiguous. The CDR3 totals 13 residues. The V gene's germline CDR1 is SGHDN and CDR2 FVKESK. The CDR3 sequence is CTSSHPPAYEQYF. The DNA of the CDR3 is TGTACCAGCAGCCACCCCCCGGCCTACGAGCAGTACTTC.

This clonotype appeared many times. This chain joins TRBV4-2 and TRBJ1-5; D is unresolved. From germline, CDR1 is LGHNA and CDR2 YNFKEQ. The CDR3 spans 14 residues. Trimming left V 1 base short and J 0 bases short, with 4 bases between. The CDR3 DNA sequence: TGTGCCAGCAGCCAAGTAGATAGCAATCAGCCCCAGCATTTT. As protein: CASSQVDSNQPQHF.

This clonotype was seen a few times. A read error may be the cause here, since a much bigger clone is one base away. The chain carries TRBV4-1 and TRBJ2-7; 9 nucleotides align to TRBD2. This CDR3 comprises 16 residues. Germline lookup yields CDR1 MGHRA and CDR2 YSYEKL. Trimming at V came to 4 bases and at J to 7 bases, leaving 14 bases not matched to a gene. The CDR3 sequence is CASSLQGLAGVGEQYF. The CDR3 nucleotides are TGCGCCAGCAGCCTCCAAGGGTTAGCGGGAGTGGGTGAGCAGTACTTC.